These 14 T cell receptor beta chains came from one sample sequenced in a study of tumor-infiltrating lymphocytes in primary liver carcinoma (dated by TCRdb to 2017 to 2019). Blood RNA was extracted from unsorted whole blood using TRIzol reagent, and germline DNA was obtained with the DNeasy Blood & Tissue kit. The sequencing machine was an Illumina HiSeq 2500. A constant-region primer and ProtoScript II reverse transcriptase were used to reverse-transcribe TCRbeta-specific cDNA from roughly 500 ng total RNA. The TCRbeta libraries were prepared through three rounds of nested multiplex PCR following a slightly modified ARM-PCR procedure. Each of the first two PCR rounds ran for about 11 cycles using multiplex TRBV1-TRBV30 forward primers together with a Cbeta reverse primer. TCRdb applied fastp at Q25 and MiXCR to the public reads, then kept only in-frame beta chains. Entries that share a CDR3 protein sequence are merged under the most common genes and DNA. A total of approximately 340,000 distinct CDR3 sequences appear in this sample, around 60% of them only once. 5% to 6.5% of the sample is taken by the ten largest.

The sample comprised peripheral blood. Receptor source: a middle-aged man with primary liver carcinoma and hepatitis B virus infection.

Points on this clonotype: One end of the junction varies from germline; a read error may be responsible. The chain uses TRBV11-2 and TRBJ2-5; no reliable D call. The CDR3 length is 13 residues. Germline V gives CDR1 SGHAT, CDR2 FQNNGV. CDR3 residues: CASGLDLWGTQYF. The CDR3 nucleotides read TGTGCCAGCGGCTTAGATCTTTGGGGGACCCAGTACTTC. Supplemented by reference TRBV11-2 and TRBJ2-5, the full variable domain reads EAGVAQSPRYKIIEKRQSVAFWCNPISGHATLYWYQQILGQGPKLLIQFQNNGVVDDSQLPKDRFSAERLKGVDSTLKIQPAKLEDSAVYLCASGLDLWGTQYFGPGTRLLVL.

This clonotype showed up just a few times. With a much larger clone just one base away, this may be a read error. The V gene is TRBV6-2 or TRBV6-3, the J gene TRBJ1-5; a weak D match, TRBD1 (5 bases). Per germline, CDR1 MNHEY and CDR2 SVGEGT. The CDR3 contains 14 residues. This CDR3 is CTSGDRYSNQPQHF. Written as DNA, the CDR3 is TGTACCAGCGGAGACAGATATAGCAATCAGCCCCAGCATTTT.

In DNA, the CDR3 is TGTGCCAGCAGTAACCACCTGGACTATGGCTACACCTTC. Translation: CASSNHLDYGYTF. The chain has TRBV28 and TRBJ1-2; D ambiguous. This CDR3 is 13 amino acids long. V was clipped by 5 bases and J by 3 bases, with 10 bases between them. The germline CDR1 and CDR2 sequences are MDHEN and SYDVKM.

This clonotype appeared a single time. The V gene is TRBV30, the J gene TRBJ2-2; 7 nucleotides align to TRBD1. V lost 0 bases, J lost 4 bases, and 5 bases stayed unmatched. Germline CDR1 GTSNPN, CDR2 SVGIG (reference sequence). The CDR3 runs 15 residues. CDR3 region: CAWSVGTESTGELFF. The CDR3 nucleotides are TGTGCCTGGAGTGTGGGGACAGAGAGCACCGGGGAGCTGTTTTTT.

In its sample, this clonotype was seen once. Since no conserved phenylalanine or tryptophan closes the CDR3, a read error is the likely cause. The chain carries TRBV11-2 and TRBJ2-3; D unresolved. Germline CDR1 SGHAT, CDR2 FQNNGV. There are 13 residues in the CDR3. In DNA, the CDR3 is TGTGCCTGCAGCCTCCATCGCACAGATACGCAGTATCTT. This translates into CACSLHRTDTQYL.

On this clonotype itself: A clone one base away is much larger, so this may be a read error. CDR3 residues: CSVPWPGEIYNEQFF. DNA for the CDR3: TGCAGCGTGCCTTGGCCGGGGGAGATATACAATGAGCAGTTCTTC. The rearrangement links TRBV29-1 to TRBJ2-1, with a possible D match to TRBD2 (6 bases). Trimming stripped 6 bases from V and 4 bases from J, with 19 bases between. The CDR3 is 15 amino acids. CDR1 and CDR2 (germline): SQVTM, ANQGSEA.

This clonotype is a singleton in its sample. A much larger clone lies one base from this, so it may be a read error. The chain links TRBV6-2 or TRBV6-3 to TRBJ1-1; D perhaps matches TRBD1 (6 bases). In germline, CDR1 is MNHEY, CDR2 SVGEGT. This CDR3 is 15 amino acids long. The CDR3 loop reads CASSYSGQTNTGAFF. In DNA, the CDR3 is TGTGCCAGCAGTTACTCTGGACAGACGAACACTGGAGCTTTCTTT.

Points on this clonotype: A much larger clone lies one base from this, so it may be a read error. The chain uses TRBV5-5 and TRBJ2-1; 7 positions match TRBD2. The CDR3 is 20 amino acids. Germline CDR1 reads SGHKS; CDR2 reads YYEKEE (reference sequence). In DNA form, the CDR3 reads TGTGCCAGCAGTTCTTGGGAGGCGGGAGTAGGGACGGTGAGGTACACTGAGCAGTTCTTC. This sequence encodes CASSSWEAGVGTVRYTEQFF.

The CDR3 protein is CAWSSGGRDGYTF. In nucleotides, the CDR3 is TGTGCCTGGAGTTCAGGGGGCAGGGACGGCTACACCTTC. J is TRBJ1-2 and V is TRBV30, with 8 bases aligning to TRBD1. This CDR3 contains 13 residues. Germline CDR1 reads GTSNPN; CDR2 reads SVGIG (reference sequence). J lost 8 bases, V lost 2 bases, and 7 bases had no gene match.

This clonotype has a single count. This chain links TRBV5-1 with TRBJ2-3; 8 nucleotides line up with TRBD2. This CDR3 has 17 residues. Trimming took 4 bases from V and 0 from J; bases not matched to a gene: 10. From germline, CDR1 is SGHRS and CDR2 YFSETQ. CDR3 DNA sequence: TGCGCCAGCAGCGATTACAGTATAGCGGGAAGCACAGATACGCAGTATTTT. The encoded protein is CASSDYSIAGSTDTQYF. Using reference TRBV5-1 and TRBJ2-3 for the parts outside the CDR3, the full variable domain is KAGVTQTPRYLIKTRGQQVTLSCSPISGHRSVSWYQQTPGQGLQFLFEYFSETQRNKGNFPGRFSGRQFSNSRSEMNVSTLELGDSALYLCASSDYSIAGSTDTQYFGPGTRLTVL.

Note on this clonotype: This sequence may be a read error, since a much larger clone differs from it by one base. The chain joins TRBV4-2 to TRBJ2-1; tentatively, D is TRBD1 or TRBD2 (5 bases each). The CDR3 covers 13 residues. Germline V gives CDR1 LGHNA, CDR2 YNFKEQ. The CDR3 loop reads CASSQLGTNEKFF. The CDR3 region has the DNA TGTGCCAGCAGCCAACTAGGGACCAATGAGAAGTTCTTC.

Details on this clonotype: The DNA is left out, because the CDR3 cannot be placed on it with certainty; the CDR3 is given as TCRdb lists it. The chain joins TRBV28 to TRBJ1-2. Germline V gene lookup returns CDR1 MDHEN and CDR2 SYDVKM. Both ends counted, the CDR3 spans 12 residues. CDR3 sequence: CARSLEPYGCTF.

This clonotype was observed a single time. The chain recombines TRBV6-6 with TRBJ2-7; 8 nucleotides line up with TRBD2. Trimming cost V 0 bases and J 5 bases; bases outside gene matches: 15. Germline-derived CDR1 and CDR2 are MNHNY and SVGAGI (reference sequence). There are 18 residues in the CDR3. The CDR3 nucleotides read TGTGCCAGCAGTTACTCCCCGGGACTAGTGGCAGTTATCCACGAGCAGTACTTC. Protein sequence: CASSYSPGLVAVIHEQYF.

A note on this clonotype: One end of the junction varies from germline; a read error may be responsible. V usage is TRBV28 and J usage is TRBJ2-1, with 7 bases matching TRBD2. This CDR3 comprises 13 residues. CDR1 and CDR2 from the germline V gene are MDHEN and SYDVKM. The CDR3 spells CASLGGSYNEQFF. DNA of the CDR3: TGTGCCAGCCTGGGGGGGTCCTACAATGAGCAGTTTTTC.